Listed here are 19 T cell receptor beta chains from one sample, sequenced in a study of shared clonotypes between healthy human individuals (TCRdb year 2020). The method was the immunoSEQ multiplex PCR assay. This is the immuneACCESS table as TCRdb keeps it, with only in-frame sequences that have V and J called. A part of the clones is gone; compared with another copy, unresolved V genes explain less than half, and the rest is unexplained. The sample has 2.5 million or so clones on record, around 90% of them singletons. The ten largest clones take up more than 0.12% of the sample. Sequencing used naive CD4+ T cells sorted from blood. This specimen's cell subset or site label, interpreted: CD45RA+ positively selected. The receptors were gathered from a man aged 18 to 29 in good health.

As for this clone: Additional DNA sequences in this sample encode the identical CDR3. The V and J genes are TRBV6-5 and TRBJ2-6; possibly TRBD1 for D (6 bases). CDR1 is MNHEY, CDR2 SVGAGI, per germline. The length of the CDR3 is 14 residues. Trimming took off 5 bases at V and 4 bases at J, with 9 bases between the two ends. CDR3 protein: CASSTGSGANVLTF. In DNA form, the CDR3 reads TGTGCCAGCAGTACAGGGTCCGGGGCCAACGTCCTGACTTTC.

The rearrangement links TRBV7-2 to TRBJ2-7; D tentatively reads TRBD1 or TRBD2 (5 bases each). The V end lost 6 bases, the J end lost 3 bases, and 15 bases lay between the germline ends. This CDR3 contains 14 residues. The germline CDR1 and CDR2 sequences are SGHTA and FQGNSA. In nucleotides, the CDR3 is TGTGCCAGCAGTAGCCGGGACCGGGTCTACGAGCAGTACTTC. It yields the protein CASSSRDRVYEQYF.

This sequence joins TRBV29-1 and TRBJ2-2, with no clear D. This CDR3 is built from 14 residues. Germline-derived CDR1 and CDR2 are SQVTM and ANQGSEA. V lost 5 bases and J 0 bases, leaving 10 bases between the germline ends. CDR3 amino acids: CSVKSKSNTGELFF. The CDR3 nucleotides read TGCAGCGTTAAAAGTAAATCGAACACCGGGGAGCTGTTTTTT.

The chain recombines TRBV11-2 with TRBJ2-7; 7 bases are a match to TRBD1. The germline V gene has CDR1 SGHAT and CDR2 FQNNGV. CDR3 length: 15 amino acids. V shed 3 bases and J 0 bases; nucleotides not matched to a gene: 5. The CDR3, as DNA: TGTGCCAGCAGCTTGGCCGGGACAGCCTCCTACGAGCAGTACTTC. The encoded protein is CASSLAGTASYEQYF.

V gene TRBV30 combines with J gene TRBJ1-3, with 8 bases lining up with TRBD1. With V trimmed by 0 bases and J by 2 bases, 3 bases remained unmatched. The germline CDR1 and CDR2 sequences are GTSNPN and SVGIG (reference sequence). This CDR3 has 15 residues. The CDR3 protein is CAWSVRGQAGNTIYF. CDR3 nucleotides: TGTGCCTGGAGTGTAAGGGGACAGGCTGGAAACACCATATATTTT.

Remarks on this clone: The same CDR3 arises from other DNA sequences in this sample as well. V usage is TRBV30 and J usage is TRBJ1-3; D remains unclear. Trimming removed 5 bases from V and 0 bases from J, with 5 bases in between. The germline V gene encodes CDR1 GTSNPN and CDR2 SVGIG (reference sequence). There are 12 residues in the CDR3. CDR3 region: CAWGYSGNTIYF. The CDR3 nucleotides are TGTGCCTGGGGGTACTCTGGAAACACCATATATTTT.

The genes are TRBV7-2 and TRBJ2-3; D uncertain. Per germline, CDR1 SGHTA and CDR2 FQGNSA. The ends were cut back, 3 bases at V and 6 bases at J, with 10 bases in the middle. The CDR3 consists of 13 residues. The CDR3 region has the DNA TGTGCCAGCAGCTTTAAGGGTGGGGATACGCAGTATTTT. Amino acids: CASSFKGGDTQYF.

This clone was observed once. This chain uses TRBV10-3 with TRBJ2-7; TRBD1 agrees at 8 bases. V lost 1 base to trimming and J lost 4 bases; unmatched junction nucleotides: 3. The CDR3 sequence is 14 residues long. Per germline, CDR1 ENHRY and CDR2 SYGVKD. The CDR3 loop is CAISELQGAYEQYF. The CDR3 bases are TGTGCCATCAGTGAGTTGCAGGGGGCATACGAGCAGTACTTC.

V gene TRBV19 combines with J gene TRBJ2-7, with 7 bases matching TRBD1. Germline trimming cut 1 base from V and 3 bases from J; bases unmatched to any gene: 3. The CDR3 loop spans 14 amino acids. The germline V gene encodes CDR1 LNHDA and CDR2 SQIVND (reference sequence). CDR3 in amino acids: CASSIGGQIYEQYF. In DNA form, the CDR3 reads TGTGCCAGTAGTATAGGGGGACAGATCTACGAGCAGTACTTC.

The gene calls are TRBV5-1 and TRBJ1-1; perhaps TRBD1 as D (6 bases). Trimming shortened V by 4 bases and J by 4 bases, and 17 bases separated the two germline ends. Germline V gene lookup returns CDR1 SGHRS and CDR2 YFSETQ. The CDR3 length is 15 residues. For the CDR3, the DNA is TGCGCCAGCAGCGCGAGAACAGGGTTCAGCACTGAAGCTTTCTTT. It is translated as CASSARTGFSTEAFF.

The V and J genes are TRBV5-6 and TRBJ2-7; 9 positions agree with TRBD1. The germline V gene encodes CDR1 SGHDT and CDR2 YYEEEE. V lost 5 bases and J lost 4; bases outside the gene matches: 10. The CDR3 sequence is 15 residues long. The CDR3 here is CASRRGQGPWYEQYF. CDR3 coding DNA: TGTGCCAGCAGGCGGGGACAGGGCCCGTGGTACGAGCAGTACTTC.

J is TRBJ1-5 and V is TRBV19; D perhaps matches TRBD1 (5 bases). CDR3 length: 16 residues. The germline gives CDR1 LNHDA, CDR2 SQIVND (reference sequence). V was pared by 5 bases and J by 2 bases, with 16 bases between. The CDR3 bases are TGTGCCAGTAGTCCCGATCGGGGGGTAGGCAATCAGCCCCAGCATTTT. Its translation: CASSPDRGVGNQPQHF.

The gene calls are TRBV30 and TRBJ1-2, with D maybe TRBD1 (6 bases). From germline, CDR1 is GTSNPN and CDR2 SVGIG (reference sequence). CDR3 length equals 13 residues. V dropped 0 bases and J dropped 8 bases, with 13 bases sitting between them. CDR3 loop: CAWSVSGGGGYTF. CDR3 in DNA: TGTGCCTGGAGTGTAAGCGGGGGCGGCGGCTACACCTTC. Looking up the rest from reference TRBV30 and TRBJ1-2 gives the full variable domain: SQTIHQWPATLVQPVGSPLSLECTVEGTSNPNLYWYRQAAGRGLQLLFYSVGIGQISSEVPQNLSASRPQDRQFILSSKKLLLSDSGFYLCAWSVSGGGGYTFGSGTRLTVV.

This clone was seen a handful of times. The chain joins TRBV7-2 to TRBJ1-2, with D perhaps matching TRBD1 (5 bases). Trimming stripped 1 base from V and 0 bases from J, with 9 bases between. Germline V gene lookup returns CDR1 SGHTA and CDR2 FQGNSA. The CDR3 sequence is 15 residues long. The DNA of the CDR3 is TGTGCCAGCAGCTTAGGTGGGACCTCTAACTATGGCTACACCTTC. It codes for CASSLGGTSNYGYTF.

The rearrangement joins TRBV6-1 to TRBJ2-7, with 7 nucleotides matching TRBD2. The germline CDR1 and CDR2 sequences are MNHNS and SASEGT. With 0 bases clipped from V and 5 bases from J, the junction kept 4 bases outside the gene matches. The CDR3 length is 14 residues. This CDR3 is CASSEAGGWNEQYF. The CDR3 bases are TGTGCCAGCAGTGAAGCCGGGGGGTGGAACGAGCAGTACTTC.

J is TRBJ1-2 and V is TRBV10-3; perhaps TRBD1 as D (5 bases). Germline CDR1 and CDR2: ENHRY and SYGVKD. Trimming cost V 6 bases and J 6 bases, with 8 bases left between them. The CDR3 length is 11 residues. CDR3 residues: CAIRSGNGYTF. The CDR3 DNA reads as TGTGCCATCAGGTCAGGGAATGGCTACACCTTC.

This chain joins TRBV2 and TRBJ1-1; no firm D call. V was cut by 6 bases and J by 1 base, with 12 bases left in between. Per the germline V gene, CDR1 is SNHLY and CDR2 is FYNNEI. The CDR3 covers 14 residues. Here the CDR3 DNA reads TGTGCCAGCAGCCGAAGCGGAACGAACACTGAAGCTTTCTTT. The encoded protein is CASSRSGTNTEAFF. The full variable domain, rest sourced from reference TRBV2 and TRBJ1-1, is EPEVTQTPSHQVTQMGQEVILRCVPISNHLYFYWYRQILGQKVEFLVSFYNNEISEKSEIFDDQFSVERPDGSNFTLKIRSTKLEDSAMYFCASSRSGTNTEAFFGQGTRLTVV.

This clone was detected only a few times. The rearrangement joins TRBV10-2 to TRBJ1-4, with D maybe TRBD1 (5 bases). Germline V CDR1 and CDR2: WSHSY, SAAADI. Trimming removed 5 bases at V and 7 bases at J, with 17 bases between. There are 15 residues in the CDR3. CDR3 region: CASSRDSSSGEKLFF. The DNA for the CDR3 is TGCGCCAGCAGTCGGGACTCATCTTCCGGTGAAAAACTGTTTTTT.

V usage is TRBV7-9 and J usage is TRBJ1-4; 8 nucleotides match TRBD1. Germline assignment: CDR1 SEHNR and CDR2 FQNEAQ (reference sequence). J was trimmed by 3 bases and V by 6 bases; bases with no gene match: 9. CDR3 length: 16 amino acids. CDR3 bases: TGTGCCAGCAGTTTCAACCTACAGGGGGCTAATGAAAAACTGTTTTTT. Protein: CASSFNLQGANEKLFF.